This passage covers 28 T cell receptor beta chains from one sample sequenced in a study of sequential checkpoint blockade in melanoma. The protocol was immunoSEQ multiplex PCR, while the TCRdb copy is restricted to in-frame clones and leaves out a portion. Altogether 21,000 or so clones are present, roughly 80% being singletons, with the ten largest covering 9.5% to 13%. The sample's treatment: randomized to nivolumab then ipilimumab (arm A) or the reverse (arm B). The sequencing used CD8+ T cells sorted from blood (inferred from file names), collected from a patient given nivolumab and ipilimumab in sequence. These receptors were collected from a human donor with melanoma.

This chain connects TRBV28 to TRBJ1-5; 7 positions match TRBD1. V lost 7 bases and J lost 3; bases outside the gene matches: 15. CDR3 size: 17 residues. Germline V gene lookup returns CDR1 MDHEN and CDR2 SYDVKM. CDR3 sequence: CASIRMRGRVSNQPQHF. CDR3 DNA sequence: TGTGCCAGCATTAGGATGAGGGGGCGCGTTTCCAATCAGCCCCAGCATTTT.

The chain combines TRBV9 with TRBJ2-1; 11 bases line up with TRBD2. J lost 4 bases, V lost 3 bases, and 3 bases had no gene match. Germline CDR1 is SGDLS and CDR2 is YYNGEE. The CDR3 covers 15 residues. The CDR3 spells CASSEGLAVYNEQFF. The CDR3 DNA reads TGTGCCAGCAGCGAGGGACTAGCGGTGTACAATGAGCAGTTCTTC.

J is TRBJ1-2 and V is TRBV2; 8 nucleotides align to TRBD1. The CDR3 has 13 residues. Losses at the gene ends were 8 bases for V and 2 bases for J; bases not matched to a gene: 4. Germline CDR1 and CDR2: SNHLY and FYNNEI. The CDR3 nucleotides are TGTGCCAGCCAGGACAGGGACAACTATGGCTACACCTTC. It translates to CASQDRDNYGYTF.

The J gene is TRBJ1-4, the V gene TRBV4-1; TRBD1 agrees at 8 bases. The J segment lost 6 bases and the V segment lost 2 bases, leaving 5 bases of the junction unmatched. The CDR3 runs 15 residues. The V gene's germline CDR1 is MGHRA and CDR2 YSYEKL. Here the CDR3 reads CASSQQGAWDEKLFF. CDR3 in DNA: TGCGCCAGCAGCCAACAGGGGGCTTGGGATGAAAAACTGTTTTTT.

Written as DNA, the CDR3 is TGTGCCAGCAGCGCGGGACAGGGAGGCTTAGACGAGCAGTTCTTC. It translates to CASSAGQGGLDEQFF. The chain recombines TRBV9 with TRBJ2-1; TRBD1 agrees at 9 bases. Germline V gene data show CDR1 as SGDLS and CDR2 as YYNGEE. Trimming cost V 3 bases and J 10 bases; bases outside gene matches: 11. The CDR3 totals 15 residues.

V and J are TRBV30 and TRBJ2-1; 8 bases line up with TRBD1. The CDR3 has 14 residues. The V gene's germline CDR1 is GTSNPN and CDR2 SVGIG (reference sequence). The J segment lost 8 bases and the V segment lost 1 base, leaving 7 bases of the junction unmatched. CDR3 nucleotides: TGTGCCTGGAGTGACCTCGACAGGGGTGATGAGCAGTTCTTC. It is translated as CAWSDLDRGDEQFF.

The J gene is TRBJ2-2, the V gene TRBV28, with D possibly being TRBD2 (7 bases). The germline V gene has CDR1 MDHEN and CDR2 SYDVKM. The CDR3 has 17 residues. V was trimmed by 4 bases and J by 2 bases, leaving 17 bases between them. CDR3 sequence reads: CASSCGTTAGNTGELFF. DNA of the CDR3: TGTGCCAGCAGTTGCGGGACAACAGCGGGAAACACCGGGGAGCTGTTTTTT.

V gene TRBV4-3 combines with J gene TRBJ1-4, with D hard to call. The CDR3 covers 15 residues. Per germline, CDR1 LGHNA and CDR2 YSLEER. Trimming cost V 4 bases and J 8 bases, with 17 bases left between them. CDR3 loop: CASSPPEGFKEKLFF. Here the CDR3 DNA reads TGCGCCAGCAGCCCCCCGGAGGGTTTCAAGGAAAAACTGTTTTTT.

In the case of this clone: One end of the junction is discordant with germline, which a read error may explain. This chain uses TRBV4-3 with TRBJ1-6; D unresolved. There are 15 residues in the CDR3. CDR1 is LGHNA, CDR2 YSLEER, per germline. The CDR3 sequence is CASTQGPDFNSPLHF. The CDR3 DNA follows: TGCGCCAGCACCCAAGGTCCGGACTTTAATTCACCCCTCCACTTT.

This chain links TRBV4-3 with TRBJ2-1; TRBD2 matches 9 bases. Trimming took 1 base from V and 7 from J; bases not matched to a gene: 8. This CDR3 is 16 amino acids long. Germline CDR1 is LGHNA and CDR2 is YSLEER. CDR3 coding DNA: TGCGCCAGCAGCCAAGTGACCAGCGGGGGGCGAAATGAGCAGTTCTTC. Translation gives CASSQVTSGGRNEQFF.

This chain joins TRBV11-2 and TRBJ1-6; 8 nucleotides match TRBD1. V shed 1 base, J shed 8 bases, and the junction held 7 bases outside the gene matches. Germline CDR1 is SGHAT and CDR2 is FQNNGV. The CDR3 consists of 16 residues. The CDR3 DNA reads TGTGCCAGCAGCTTAGGGCCCGGGACAGGAGATTCACCCCTCCACTTT. This gives the protein CASSLGPGTGDSPLHF.

This chain uses TRBV6-5 with TRBJ1-1; maybe TRBD1 (6 bases). Per the germline V gene, CDR1 is MNHEY and CDR2 is SVGAGI. CDR3 length equals 12 residues. The germline V and J ends were trimmed by 6 bases and 1 base, with 6 bases remaining between them. The CDR3 nucleotides are TGTGCCAGCAGACAGGGGAACACTGAAGCTTTCTTT. This gives the protein CASRQGNTEAFF.

This sequence joins TRBV16 and TRBJ2-7; tentatively, D is TRBD2 (6 bases). Deletions cut 7 bases from V and 0 bases from J, with 13 bases between. This CDR3 comprises 14 residues. Germline V gene data show CDR1 as KGHSY and CDR2 as FQNENV. The CDR3 DNA follows: TGTGCCAGCAAACGACCCGGGAGCTCCTACGAGCAGTACTTC. Translation gives CASKRPGSSYEQYF. The full variable domain, in which reference TRBV16 and TRBJ2-7 provide the parts outside the CDR3, is GEEVAQTPKHLVRGEGQKAKLYCAPIKGHSYVFWYQQVLKNEFKFLISFQNENVFDETGMPKERFSAKCLPNSPCSLEIQATKLEDSAVYFCASKRPGSSYEQYFGPGTRLTVT.

This chain uses TRBV27 with TRBJ2-7, with 9 bases matching TRBD2. Per the germline V gene, CDR1 is MNHEY and CDR2 is SMNVEV (reference sequence). The CDR3 consists of 16 residues. The V segment lost 4 bases and the J segment 5 bases; nucleotides outside the gene matches: 12. The CDR3 coding sequence is TGTGCCAGCAGTTCGCTCCCGCGGGAGGGCCGTAACGAGCAGTACTTC. The encoded protein is CASSSLPREGRNEQYF.

The genes are TRBV6-5 and TRBJ1-3, with D perhaps TRBD1 (6 bases). The CDR3 has 13 amino acids. Between the trimmed V and J ends, which lost 6 bases and 2 bases, there was a span of 8 bases. CDR1 and CDR2 (germline): MNHEY, SVGAGI. CDR3 DNA sequence: TGTGCCAGCAGGGACAGCCCTGGAAACACCATATATTTT. The encoded protein is CASRDSPGNTIYF.

This chain joins TRBV7-3 and TRBJ2-3; 9 bases agree with TRBD1. V dropped 5 bases and J dropped 6; count of bases not matched to a gene: 6. There are 14 residues in the CDR3. Germline V CDR1 and CDR2: SGHTA, FQGTGA. For the CDR3, the DNA is TGTGCCAGCAGCCCGACAGGGGGTGCGGATACGCAGTATTTT. This sequence encodes CASSPTGGADTQYF.

This clone was seen a few times. The chain carries TRBV7-6 and TRBJ1-1; D may be TRBD1 (6 bases). There are 15 residues in the CDR3. CDR1 SGHVS and CDR2 FNYEAQ come from the germline V gene. Trimming removed 5 bases at V and 7 bases at J, with 20 bases between. The CDR3 DNA reads as TGTGCCAGCAGCCACCAACAGGGTATGAAAATTGAAGCTTTCTTT. Protein product: CASSHQQGMKIEAFF.

The chain joins TRBV19 to TRBJ1-1, with a weak D call TRBD1 (6 bases). The CDR3 is 16 amino acids. V was trimmed by 10 bases and J by 0 bases, leaving 21 bases between them. The germline V gene encodes CDR1 LNHDA and CDR2 SQIVND (reference sequence). For the CDR3, the DNA is TGTGCCACTACCCAGGAAGGGGGTTTAATGAACACTGAAGCTTTCTTT. Translating it yields CATTQEGGLMNTEAFF.

V usage is TRBV2 and J usage is TRBJ2-7, with 12 bases lining up with TRBD1. V shed 5 bases, J shed 2 bases, and the junction held 4 bases outside the gene matches. Germline CDR1 and CDR2: SNHLY and FYNNEI. This CDR3 is built from 15 residues. The DNA of the CDR3 is TGTGCCAGCAGTCGGGACAGGGGGCGCCCCTACGAGCAGTACTTC. Residues: CASSRDRGRPYEQYF.

The rearrangement uses TRBV6-5 and TRBJ2-3; 7 positions match TRBD2. Looked up from germline, CDR1 is MNHEY and CDR2 is SVGAGI. The CDR3 runs to 14 residues. V gave up 10 bases and J gave up 4 bases; unmatched junction bases: 11. The CDR3: CATWDYPSADTQYF. The CDR3 DNA reads as TGTGCCACTTGGGACTACCCGTCAGCAGATACGCAGTATTTT.

J is TRBJ1-2 and V is TRBV9; D may be TRBD1 (5 bases). Germline V lookup: CDR1 SGDLS, CDR2 YYNGEE. Between the trimmed V and J ends, which lost 1 base and 4 bases, there was a span of 14 bases. The CDR3 sequence is 15 residues long. Here the CDR3 DNA reads TGTGCCAGCAGCGTAACAACAGGCACCGGCTATGGCTACACCTTC. The encoded protein is CASSVTTGTGYGYTF.

The rearrangement joins TRBV29-1 to TRBJ1-2; TRBD1 matches 8 bases. The V gene end was trimmed by 7 bases and the J gene end by 8 bases; junction bases not matched to a gene: 18. The germline V gene has CDR1 SQVTM and CDR2 ANQGSEA. The CDR3 is 15 amino acids. CDR3 protein: CSAAEQGAVMYGYTF. CDR3 DNA: TGCAGCGCAGCTGAGCAGGGGGCTGTTATGTACGGCTACACCTTC.

V and J are TRBV4-3 and TRBJ2-3; perhaps TRBD2 as D (6 bases). Germline V CDR1 and CDR2: LGHNA, YSLEER. Trimming removed 0 bases at V and 8 bases at J, with 21 bases between. CDR3 length: 17 amino acids. CDR3 amino acids: CASSQDFDVTGDPTQYF. The CDR3 nucleotides read TGCGCCAGCAGCCAAGATTTCGATGTAACGGGGGACCCTACGCAGTATTTT.

The chain employs TRBV28 and TRBJ1-2; no clear D. V was clipped by 8 bases and J by 8 bases, with 15 bases between them. CDR3 size: 12 residues. Looked up from germline, CDR1 is MDHEN and CDR2 is SYDVKM. CDR3 loop: CASHRGRNGYTF. CDR3 nucleotide sequence: TGTGCCAGCCATCGGGGAAGGAACGGCTACACCTTC.

The chain recombines TRBV2 with TRBJ2-1; unclear D gene. CDR3 length: 13 residues. V was pared by 3 bases and J by 6 bases, with 9 bases between. Germline V gene sequence: CDR1 SNHLY, CDR2 FYNNEI. The DNA for the CDR3 is TGTGCCAGCAGTGAGTTTTACAGCAATGAGCAGTTCTTC. Amino acids: CASSEFYSNEQFF.

The sample holds one count of this clone. The gene calls are TRBV19 and TRBJ1-1; D gene unclear. Germline V lookup: CDR1 LNHDA, CDR2 SQIVND (reference sequence). The CDR3 runs 14 residues. V lost 2 bases and J lost 0, with 7 bases in between. In DNA form, the CDR3 reads TGTGCCAGTAGTATATCCGGGTTGAACACTGAAGCTTTCTTT. Translation: CASSISGLNTEAFF. The whole variable domain, remainder taken from reference TRBV19 and TRBJ1-1, is DGGITQSPKYLFRKEGQNVTLSCEQNLNHDAMYWYRQDPGQGLRLIYYSQIVNDFQKGDIAEGYSVSREKKESFPLTVTSAQKNPTAFYLCASSISGLNTEAFFGQGTRLTVV.

This clone is labeled as medium-sized. This rearrangement joins TRBV5-4 to TRBJ1-3, with 7 bases matching TRBD1. Per germline, CDR1 SGHNT and CDR2 YYREEE (reference sequence). This CDR3 contains 15 residues. J gave up 2 bases and V 0 bases, and 2 bases lay outside the gene matches. CDR3 region: CASSLDTGAGNTIYF. CDR3 DNA: TGTGCCAGCAGCTTGGATACAGGGGCTGGAAACACCATATATTTT.

This clone was found once. J is TRBJ2-7 and V is TRBV5-1; tentatively, D is TRBD2 (5 bases). V was trimmed by 0 bases and J by 2 bases, leaving 9 bases between them. CDR3 length: 14 residues. Germline CDR1 and CDR2: SGHRS and YFSETQ. Here the CDR3 DNA reads TGCGCCAGCAGCTTGGGAGGGAGCCCCTACGAGCAGTACTTC. Protein: CASSLGGSPYEQYF.